This TCR beta chain derives from a study of CD8 T cells in Susac syndrome. An input of about 0.45 to 1 ug of RNA was subjected to reverse transcription using random hexamers. Via MiXCR, TCRdb re-called the immunoSEQ multiplex PCR reads, giving one row per CDR3 protein. Seen here are about 200,000 distinct CDR3 sequences, around 90% observed once, and the top ten hold 0.075% to 0.095%. The V gene end was trimmed by 0 bases and the J gene end by 6 bases; junction bases not matched to a gene: 1. Germline lookup yields CDR1 SEHNR and CDR2 FQNEAQ (reference sequence). This CDR3 is built from 13 residues. The origin of this receptor is a human donor with Susac syndrome. The rearrangement joins TRBV7-9 to TRBJ1-2; the match to TRBD1 covers 7 bases. Sequencing input: CD4+ T cells from PBMCs. DNA for the CDR3: TGTGCCAGCAGCTTAGCTGGGACAGATGGCTACACCTTC. Amino acids: CASSLAGTDGYTF.